This T cell receptor beta chain derives from a study of cytomegalovirus exposure and HLA in healthy donors. Notes on the study in general: Researchers reported in a later analysis that a missense DCLRE1C variant was tied to TCR beta V- and J-gene trimming. The listing of some 170 TCR beta chains classed them as cytomegalovirus-associated.

Primers included in the PCR were 60 Vbeta and 13 Jbeta primers. Libraries were prepared by immunoSEQ multiplex PCR; TCRdb keeps only in-frame clonotypes and omits some of them. The repertoire holds 150,000 to 200,000 clones, with around 79% as singletons. The CDR3 totals 16 residues. Germline CDR1 is SGHRS and CDR2 is YFSETQ. The V segment lost 5 bases and the J segment 7 bases; nucleotides outside the gene matches: 16. Details on this clone: The antigen remains unidentified.

The specimen was PBMCs. The TCR was taken from a woman between 45 and 65 years old in good health and CMV-seronegative. The chain joins TRBV5-1 to TRBJ1-1, with 8 bases matching TRBD1. This chain's CDR3 is CASSFGGPGGLGEAFF. The DNA of the CDR3 is TGCGCCAGCAGTTTTGGAGGTCCAGGGGGCTTAGGTGAAGCTTTCTTT. Looking up the rest from reference TRBV5-1 and TRBJ1-1 gives the full variable domain: KAGVTQTPRYLIKTRGQQVTLSCSPISGHRSVSWYQQTPGQGLQFLFEYFSETQRNKGNFPGRFSGRQFSNSRSEMNVSTLELGDSALYLCASSFGGPGGLGEAFFGQGTRLTVV.